This T cell receptor beta chain appears in the sequencing data of a study of cytomegalovirus exposure and HLA in healthy donors. Study context: Unique TCR beta sequences numbering over 100 million came from around 180 million T cells in an earlier analysis.

Amplification used 60 Vbeta primers and 13 Jbeta primers. The assay was immunoSEQ multiplex PCR, and TCRdb's table has in-frame clones only and misses some. The sample includes fewer than 250,000 clones, 83% seen only once; the top ten take just over 1.4%. Unrecorded immune exposures were likely, despite nominal health at sampling. Whole-study results and caveats: Researchers counted around 160 TCR beta chains as cytomegalovirus-associated. Later analysis identified 16,000 or so TCR beta sequences associated with HLA alleles, using a false discovery rate threshold of 0.05.

The table lists this clone with a count of one. Its antigen remains unidentified. Germline assignment: CDR1 SQVTM and CDR2 ANQGSEA. Trimming removed 2 bases at V and 4 bases at J, with 8 bases between. The CDR3 has 13 amino acids. The specimen was PBMCs. The TCR sequence derives from a girl aged 10-17 years in good health and CMV-seronegative. The rearrangement links TRBV29-1 to TRBJ1-4; D is ambiguous. CDR3 region: CSVESGGNEKLFF. Here the CDR3 DNA reads TGCAGCGTTGAATCCGGAGGTAATGAAAAACTGTTTTTT.